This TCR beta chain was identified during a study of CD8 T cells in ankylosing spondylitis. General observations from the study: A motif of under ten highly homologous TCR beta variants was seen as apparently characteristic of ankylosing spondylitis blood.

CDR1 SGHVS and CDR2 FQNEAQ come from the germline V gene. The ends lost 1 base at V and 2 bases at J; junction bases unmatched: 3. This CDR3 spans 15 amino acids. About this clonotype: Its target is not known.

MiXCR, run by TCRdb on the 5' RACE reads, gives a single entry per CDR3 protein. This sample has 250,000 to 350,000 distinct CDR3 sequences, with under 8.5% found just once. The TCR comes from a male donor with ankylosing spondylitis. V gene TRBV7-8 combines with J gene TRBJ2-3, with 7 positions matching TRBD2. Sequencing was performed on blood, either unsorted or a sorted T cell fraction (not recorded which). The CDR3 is CASSLGRGDTDTQYF. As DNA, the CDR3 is TGTGCCAGCAGCTTAGGTCGGGGGGACACAGATACGCAGTATTTT.